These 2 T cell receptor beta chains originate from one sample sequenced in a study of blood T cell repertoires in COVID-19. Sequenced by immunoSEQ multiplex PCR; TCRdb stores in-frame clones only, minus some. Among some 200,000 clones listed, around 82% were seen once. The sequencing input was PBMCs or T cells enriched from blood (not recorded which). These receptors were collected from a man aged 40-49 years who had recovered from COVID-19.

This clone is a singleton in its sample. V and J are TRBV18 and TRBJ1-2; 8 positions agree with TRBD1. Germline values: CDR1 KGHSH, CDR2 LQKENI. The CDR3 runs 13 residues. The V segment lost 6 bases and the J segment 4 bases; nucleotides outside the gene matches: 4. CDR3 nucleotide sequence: TGTGCCAGCTCGAGCCAGGGGGCCTATGGCTACACCTTC. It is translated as CASSSQGAYGYTF.

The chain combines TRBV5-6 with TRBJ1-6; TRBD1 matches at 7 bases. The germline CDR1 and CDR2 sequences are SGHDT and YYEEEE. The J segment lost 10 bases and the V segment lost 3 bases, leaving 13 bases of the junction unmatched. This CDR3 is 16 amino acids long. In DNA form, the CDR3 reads TGTGCCAGCAGCTCGACAGGGACGCGGAGCCACTCACCCCTCCACTTT. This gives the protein CASSSTGTRSHSPLHF.